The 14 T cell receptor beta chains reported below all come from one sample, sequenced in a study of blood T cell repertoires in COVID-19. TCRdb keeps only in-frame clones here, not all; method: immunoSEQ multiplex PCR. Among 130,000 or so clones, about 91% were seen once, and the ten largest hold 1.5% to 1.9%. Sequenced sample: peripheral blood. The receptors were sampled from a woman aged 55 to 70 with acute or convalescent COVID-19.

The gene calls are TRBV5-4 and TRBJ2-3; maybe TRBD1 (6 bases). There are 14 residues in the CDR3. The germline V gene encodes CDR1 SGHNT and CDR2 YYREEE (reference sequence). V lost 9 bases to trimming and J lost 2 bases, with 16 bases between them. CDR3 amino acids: CATMGTRNTDTQYF. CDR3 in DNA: TGTGCCACCATGGGGACACGAAACACAGATACGCAGTATTTT. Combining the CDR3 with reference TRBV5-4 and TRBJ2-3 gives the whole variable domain ETGVTQSPTHLIKTRGQQVTLRCSSQSGHNTVSWYQQALGQGPQFIFQYYREEENGRGNFPPRFSGLQFPNYSSELNVNALELDDSALYLCATMGTRNTDTQYFGPGTRLTVL.

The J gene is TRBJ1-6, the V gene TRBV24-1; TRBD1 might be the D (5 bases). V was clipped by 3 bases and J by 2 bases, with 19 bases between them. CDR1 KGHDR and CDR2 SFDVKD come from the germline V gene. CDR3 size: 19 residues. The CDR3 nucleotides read TGTGCCACCAGTGATGGACGACACGGGGGGTCGACCTATAATTCACCCCTCCACTTT. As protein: CATSDGRHGGSTYNSPLHF.

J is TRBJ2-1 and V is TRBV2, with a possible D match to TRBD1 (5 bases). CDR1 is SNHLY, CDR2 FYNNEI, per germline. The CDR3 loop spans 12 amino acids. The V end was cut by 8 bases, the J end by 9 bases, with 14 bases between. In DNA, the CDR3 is TGTGCCAGCGGAACCAGGGTATCTGAGCAGTTCTTC. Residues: CASGTRVSEQFF. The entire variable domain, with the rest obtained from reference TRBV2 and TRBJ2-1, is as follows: EPEVTQTPSHQVTQMGQEVILRCVPISNHLYFYWYRQILGQKVEFLVSFYNNEISEKSEIFDDQFSVERPDGSNFTLKIRSTKLEDSAMYFCASGTRVSEQFFGPGTRLTVL.

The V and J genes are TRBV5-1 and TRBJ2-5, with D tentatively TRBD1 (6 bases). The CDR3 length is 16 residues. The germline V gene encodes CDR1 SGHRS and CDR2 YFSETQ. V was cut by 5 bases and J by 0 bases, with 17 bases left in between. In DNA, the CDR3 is TGCGCCAGCAGGGCCGGGACACAAAATTACCAAGAGACCCAGTACTTC. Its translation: CASRAGTQNYQETQYF.

The CDR3 spells CSLTSVQHNEQFF. For the CDR3, the DNA is TGCAGTCTTACTAGCGTGCAACACAATGAGCAGTTCTTC. The chain recombines TRBV29-1 with TRBJ2-1; TRBD2 matches 7 bases. There are 13 residues in the CDR3. Germline V gene data show CDR1 as SQVTM and CDR2 as ANQGSEA.

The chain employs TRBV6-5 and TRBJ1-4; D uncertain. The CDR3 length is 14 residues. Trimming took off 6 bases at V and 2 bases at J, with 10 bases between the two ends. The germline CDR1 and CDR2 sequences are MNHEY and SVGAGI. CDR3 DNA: TGTGCCAGCAGGAGCGGGGTGACTAATGAAAAACTGTTTTTT. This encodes CASRSGVTNEKLFF.

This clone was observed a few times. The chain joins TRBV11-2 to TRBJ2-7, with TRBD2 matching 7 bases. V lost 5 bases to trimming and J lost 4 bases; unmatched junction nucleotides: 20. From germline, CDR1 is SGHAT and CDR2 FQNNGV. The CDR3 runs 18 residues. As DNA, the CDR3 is TGTGCCAGCAGCCCCGTATCACGGCGACGGGGGGAGAGGTACGAGCAGTACTTC. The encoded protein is CASSPVSRRRGERYEQYF. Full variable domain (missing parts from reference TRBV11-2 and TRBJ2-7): EAGVAQSPRYKIIEKRQSVAFWCNPISGHATLYWYQQILGQGPKLLIQFQNNGVVDDSQLPKDRFSAERLKGVDSTLKIQPAKLEDSAVYLCASSPVSRRRGERYEQYFGPGTRLTVT.

The CDR3 DNA reads TGTGCCAGCAGTAAAGGGGCTACCTACGAGCAGTACTTC. Translating gives CASSKGATYEQYF. The chain joins TRBV11-3 to TRBJ2-7; a possible D gene is TRBD1 (5 bases). The CDR3 extends over 13 amino acids. V was shortened by 6 bases and J by 2 bases, with 11 bases between the two germline ends. CDR1 and CDR2 from the germline V gene are SGHNT and YENEEA.

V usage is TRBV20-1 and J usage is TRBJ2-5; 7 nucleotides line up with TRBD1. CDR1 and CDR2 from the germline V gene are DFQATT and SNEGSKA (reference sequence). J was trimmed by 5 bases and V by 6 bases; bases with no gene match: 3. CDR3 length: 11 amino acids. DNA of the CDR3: TGCAGTGCCTACAGGGGTGAGACCCAGTACTTC. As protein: CSAYRGETQYF.

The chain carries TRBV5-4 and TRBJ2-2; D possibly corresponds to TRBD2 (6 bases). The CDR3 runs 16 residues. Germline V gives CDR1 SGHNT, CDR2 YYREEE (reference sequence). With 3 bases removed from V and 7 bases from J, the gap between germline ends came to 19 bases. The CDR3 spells CASSSVSGPGGGELFF. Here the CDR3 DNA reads TGTGCCAGCAGCTCTGTTAGCGGCCCCGGGGGCGGGGAGCTGTTTTTT.

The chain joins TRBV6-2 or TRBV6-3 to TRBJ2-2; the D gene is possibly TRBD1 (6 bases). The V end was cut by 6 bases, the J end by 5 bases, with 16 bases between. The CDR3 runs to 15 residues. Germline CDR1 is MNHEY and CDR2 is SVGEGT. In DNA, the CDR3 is TGTGCCAGCAGCGTACAGGGATTCACAACCGGGGAGCTGTTTTTT. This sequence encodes CASSVQGFTTGELFF.

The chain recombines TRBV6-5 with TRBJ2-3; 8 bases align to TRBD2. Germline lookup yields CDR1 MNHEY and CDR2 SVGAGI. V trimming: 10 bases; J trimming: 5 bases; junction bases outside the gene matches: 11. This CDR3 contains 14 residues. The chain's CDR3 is CATRGERGLDTQYF. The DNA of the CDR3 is TGTGCCACCCGGGGTGAGCGGGGGTTAGATACGCAGTATTTT.

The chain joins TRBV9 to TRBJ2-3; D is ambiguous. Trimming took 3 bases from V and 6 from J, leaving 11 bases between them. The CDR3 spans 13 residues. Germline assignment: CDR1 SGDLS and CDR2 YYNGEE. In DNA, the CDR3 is TGTGCCAGCAGCGCTTTTTCTAGTGATACGCAGTATTTT. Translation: CASSAFSSDTQYF.

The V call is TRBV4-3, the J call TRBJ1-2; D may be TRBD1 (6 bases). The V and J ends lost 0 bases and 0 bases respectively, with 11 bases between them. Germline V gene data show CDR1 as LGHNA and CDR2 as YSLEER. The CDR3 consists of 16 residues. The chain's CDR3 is CASSQDRGQPNYGYTF. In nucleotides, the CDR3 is TGCGCCAGCAGCCAAGATCGCGGACAGCCTAACTATGGCTACACCTTC.